The entry below describes one T cell receptor beta chain. A read error may account for a junction end that differs from germline. Assay used: immunoSEQ multiplex PCR; TCRdb lists only in-frame clones, some missing. Of around 120,000 clones in the sample, around 89% were seen once. This sample was included in a study of blood T cell repertoires in COVID-19. Sequenced material: peripheral blood. This clonotype was sampled from a woman in her fifties or sixties with COVID-19, enrolled during active disease.

DNA for the CDR3: TGTGCCAGCAGCAAAGCGCAGACCCTCTCCCACGAGCAGTACTTC. It translates to CASSKAQTLSHEQYF. The rearrangement joins TRBV9 to TRBJ2-7; D gene uncertain. CDR3 length: 15 amino acids. Germline V lookup: CDR1 SGDLS, CDR2 YYNGEE.